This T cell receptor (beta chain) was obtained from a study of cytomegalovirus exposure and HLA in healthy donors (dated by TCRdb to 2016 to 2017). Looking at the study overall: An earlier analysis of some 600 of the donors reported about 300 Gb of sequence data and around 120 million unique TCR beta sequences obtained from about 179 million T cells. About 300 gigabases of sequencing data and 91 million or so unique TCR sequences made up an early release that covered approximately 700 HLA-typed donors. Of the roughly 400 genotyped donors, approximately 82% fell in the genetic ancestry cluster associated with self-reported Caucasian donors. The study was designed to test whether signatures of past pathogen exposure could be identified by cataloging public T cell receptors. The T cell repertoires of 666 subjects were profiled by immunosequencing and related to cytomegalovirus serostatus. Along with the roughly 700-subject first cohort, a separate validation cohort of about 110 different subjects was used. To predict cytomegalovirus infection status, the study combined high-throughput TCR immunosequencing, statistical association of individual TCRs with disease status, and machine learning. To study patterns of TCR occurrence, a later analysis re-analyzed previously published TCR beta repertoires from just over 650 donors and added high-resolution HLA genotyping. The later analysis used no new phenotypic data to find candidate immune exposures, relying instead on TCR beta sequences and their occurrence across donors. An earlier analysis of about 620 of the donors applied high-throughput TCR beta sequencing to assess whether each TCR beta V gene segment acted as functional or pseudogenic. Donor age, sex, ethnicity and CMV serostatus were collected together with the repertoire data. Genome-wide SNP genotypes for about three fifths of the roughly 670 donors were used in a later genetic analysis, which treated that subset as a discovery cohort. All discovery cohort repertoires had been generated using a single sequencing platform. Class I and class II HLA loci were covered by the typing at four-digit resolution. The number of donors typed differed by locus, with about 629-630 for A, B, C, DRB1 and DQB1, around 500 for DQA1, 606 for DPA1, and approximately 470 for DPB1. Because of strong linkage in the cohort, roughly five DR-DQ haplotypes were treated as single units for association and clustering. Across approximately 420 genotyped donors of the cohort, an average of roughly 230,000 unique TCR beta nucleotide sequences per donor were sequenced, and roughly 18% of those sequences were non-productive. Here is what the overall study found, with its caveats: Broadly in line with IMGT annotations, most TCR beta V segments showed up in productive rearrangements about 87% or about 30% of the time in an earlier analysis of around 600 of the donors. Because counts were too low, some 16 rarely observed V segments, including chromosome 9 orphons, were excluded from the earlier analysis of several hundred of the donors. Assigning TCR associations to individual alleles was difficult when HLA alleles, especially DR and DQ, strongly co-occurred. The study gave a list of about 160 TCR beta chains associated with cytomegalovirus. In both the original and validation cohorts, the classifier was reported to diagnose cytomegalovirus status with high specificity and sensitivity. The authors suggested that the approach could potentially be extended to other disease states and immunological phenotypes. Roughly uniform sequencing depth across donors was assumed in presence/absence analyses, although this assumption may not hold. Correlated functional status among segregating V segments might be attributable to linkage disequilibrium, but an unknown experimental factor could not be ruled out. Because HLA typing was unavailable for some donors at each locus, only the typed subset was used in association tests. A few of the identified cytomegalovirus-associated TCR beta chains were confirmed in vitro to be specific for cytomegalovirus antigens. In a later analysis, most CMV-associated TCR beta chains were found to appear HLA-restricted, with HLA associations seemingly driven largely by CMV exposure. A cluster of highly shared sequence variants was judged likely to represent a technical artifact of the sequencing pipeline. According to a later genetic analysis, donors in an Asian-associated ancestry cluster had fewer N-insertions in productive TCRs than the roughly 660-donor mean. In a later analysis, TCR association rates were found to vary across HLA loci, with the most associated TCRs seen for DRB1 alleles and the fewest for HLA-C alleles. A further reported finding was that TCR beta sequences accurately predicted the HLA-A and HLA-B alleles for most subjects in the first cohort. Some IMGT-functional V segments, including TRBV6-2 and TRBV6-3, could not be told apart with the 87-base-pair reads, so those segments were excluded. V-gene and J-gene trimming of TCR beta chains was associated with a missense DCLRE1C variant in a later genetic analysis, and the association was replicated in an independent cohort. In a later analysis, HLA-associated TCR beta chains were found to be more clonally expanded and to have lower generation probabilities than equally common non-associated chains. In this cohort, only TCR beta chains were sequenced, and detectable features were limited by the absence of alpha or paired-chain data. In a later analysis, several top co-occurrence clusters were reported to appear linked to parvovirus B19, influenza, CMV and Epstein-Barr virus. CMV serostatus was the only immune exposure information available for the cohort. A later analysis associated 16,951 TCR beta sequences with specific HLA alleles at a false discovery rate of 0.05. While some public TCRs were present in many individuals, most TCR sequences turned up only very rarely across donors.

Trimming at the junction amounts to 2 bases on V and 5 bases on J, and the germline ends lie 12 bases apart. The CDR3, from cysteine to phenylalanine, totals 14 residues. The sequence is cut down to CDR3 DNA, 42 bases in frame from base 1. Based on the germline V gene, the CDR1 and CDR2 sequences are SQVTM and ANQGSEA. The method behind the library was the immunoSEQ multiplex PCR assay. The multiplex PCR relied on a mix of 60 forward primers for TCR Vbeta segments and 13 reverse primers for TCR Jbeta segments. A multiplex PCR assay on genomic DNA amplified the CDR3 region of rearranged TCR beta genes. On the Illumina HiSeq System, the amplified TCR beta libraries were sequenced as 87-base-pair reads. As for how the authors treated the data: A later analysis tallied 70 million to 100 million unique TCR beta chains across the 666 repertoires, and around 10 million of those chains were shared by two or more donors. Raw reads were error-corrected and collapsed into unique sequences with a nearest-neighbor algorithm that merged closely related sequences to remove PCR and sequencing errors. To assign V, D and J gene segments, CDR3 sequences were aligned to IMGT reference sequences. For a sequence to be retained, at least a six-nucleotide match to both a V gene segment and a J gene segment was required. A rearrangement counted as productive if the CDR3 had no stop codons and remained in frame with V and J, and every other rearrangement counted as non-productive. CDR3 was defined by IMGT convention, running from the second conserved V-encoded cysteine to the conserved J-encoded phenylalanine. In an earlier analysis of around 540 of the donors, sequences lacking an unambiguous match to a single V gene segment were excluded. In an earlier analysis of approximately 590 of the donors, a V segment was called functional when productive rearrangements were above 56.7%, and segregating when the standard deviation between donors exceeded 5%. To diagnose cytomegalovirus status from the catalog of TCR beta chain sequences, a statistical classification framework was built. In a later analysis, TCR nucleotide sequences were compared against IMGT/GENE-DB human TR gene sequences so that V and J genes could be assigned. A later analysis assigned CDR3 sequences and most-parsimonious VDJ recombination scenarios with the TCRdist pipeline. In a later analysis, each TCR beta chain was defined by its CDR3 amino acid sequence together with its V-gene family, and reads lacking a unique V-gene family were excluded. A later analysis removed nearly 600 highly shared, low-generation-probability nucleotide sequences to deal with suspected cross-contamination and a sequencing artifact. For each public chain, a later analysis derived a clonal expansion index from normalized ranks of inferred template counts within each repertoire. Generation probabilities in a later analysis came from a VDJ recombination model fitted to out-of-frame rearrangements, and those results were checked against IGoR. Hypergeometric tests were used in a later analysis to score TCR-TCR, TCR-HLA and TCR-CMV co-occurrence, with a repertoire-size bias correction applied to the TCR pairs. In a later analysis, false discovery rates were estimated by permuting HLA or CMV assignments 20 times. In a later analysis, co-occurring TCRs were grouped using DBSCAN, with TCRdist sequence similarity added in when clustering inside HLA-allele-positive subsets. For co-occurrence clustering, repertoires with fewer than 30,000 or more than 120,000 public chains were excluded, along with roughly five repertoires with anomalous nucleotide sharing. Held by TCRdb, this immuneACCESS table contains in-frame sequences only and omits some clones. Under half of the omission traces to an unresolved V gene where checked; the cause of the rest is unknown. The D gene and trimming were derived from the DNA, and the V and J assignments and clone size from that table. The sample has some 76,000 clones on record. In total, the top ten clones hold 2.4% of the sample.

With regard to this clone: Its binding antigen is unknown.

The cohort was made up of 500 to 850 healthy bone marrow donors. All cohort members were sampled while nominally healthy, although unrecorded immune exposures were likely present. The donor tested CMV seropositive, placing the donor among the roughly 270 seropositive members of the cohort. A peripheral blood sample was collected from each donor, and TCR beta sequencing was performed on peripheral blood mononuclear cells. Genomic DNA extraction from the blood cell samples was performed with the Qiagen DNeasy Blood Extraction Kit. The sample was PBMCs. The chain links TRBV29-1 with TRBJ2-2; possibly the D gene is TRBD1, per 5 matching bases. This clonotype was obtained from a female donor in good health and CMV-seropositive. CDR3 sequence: CSVERGQGTGELFF. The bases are TGCAGCGTTGAACGCGGCCAGGGAACCGGGGAGCTGTTTTTT.